The 25 T cell receptor beta chains below were found in one sample sequenced in a study of T cell changes during pregnancy in multiple sclerosis. Sequencing used immunoSEQ multiplex PCR; TCRdb keeps in-frame clones, though not all of them. The table records about 92,000 clones, about 92% of them present only once. Sequencing was performed on peripheral blood, taken in the first trimester of pregnancy. All receptors derive from a female donor with multiple sclerosis, enrolled in a pregnancy study.

The chain couples TRBV5-1 to TRBJ2-1, with TRBD1 matching 9 bases. Germline values: CDR1 SGHRS, CDR2 YFSETQ. With 4 bases clipped from V and 8 bases from J, the junction kept 10 bases outside the gene matches. CDR3 size: 15 residues. The CDR3 is CASSPQGQGFDEQFF. CDR3 DNA sequence: TGCGCCAGCAGCCCCCAGGGACAGGGTTTCGATGAGCAGTTCTTC.

This sequence joins TRBV9 and TRBJ2-3, with unresolved D. Trimming took off 0 bases at V and 4 bases at J, with 9 bases between the two ends. CDR3 length: 14 amino acids. Germline V CDR1 and CDR2: SGDLS, YYNGEE. The CDR3 DNA reads TGTGCCAGCAGCGTAGCGGCAGAGGCAGATACGCAGTATTTT. Translating gives CASSVAAEADTQYF.

V usage is TRBV29-1 and J usage is TRBJ2-7; no clear D. The CDR3 runs 11 residues. With 6 bases removed from V and 5 bases from J, the gap between germline ends came to 11 bases. Per the germline V gene, CDR1 is SQVTM and CDR2 is ANQGSEA. The CDR3 sequence: CSVPSGNEQYF. CDR3 bases: TGCAGCGTCCCTTCGGGTAACGAGCAGTACTTC.

V gene TRBV7-8 combines with J gene TRBJ2-3, with 9 bases that match TRBD2. Germline-derived CDR1 and CDR2 are SGHVS and FQNEAQ. V was clipped by 5 bases and J by 5 bases; unmatched bases: 11. CDR3 size: 16 residues. The CDR3 region has the DNA TGTGCCAGCAGCCCACCGACTAGCGGCTATAGAGATACGCAGTATTTT. Amino acid sequence: CASSPPTSGYRDTQYF.

For this clone: A junction end diverges from the germline sequence, so it may reflect a read error. The chain employs TRBV28 and TRBJ2-7; TRBD1 agrees at 8 bases. The length of the CDR3 is 14 residues. Germline CDR1 reads MDHEN; CDR2 reads SYDVKM. The CDR3 is CASSSAGGSHEQYF. CDR3 DNA: TGTGCCAGCAGTTCGGCAGGGGGCTCCCACGAGCAGTACTTC.

The J gene is TRBJ2-1, the V gene TRBV5-1; tentative D call: TRBD1 (6 bases). Looked up from germline, CDR1 is SGHRS and CDR2 is YFSETQ. The CDR3 spans 15 residues. V was cut by 1 base and J by 5 bases, with 13 bases left in between. The CDR3 nucleotides are TGCGCCAGCAGCTTGATGCAACAGGGAAACAATGAGCAGTTCTTC. Encoded protein: CASSLMQQGNNEQFF.

The rearrangement links TRBV29-1 to TRBJ2-7; 10 bases line up with TRBD1. V dropped 7 bases and J dropped 2; count of bases not matched to a gene: 5. The CDR3 consists of 13 residues. In germline, CDR1 is SQVTM, CDR2 ANQGSEA. CDR3 in amino acids: CSAWTGGTYEQYF. CDR3 DNA: TGCAGCGCCTGGACAGGGGGGACCTACGAGCAGTACTTC.

The rearrangement joins TRBV5-4 to TRBJ2-7, with D possibly being TRBD1 (5 bases). Germline V gives CDR1 SGHNT, CDR2 YYREEE (reference sequence). With 4 bases removed from V and 4 bases from J, the gap between germline ends came to 12 bases. The CDR3 is 13 residues long. For the CDR3, the DNA is TGTGCCAGCAGCCCTACAGGTGCATACGAGCAGTACTTC. This codes for CASSPTGAYEQYF.

The chain combines TRBV4-1 with TRBJ2-7, with D tentatively TRBD2 (6 bases). V lost 4 bases to trimming and J lost 3 bases, with 10 bases between them. There are 13 residues in the CDR3. CDR1 is MGHRA, CDR2 YSYEKL, per germline. Here the CDR3 DNA reads TGCGCCAGCAGCCCCGCGGAGGGCTACGAGCAGTACTTC. It specifies CASSPAEGYEQYF.

V gene TRBV7-9 combines with J gene TRBJ2-7, with 7 bases aligning to TRBD1. Germline V lookup: CDR1 SEHNR, CDR2 FQNEAQ (reference sequence). V dropped 4 bases and J dropped 3; count of bases not matched to a gene: 9. This CDR3 is 15 amino acids long. This CDR3 reads CASSSQQGLDYEQYF. The DNA for the CDR3 is TGTGCCAGCAGCTCGCAACAGGGGCTAGACTACGAGCAGTACTTC.

This rearrangement joins TRBV30 to TRBJ2-1; 12 nucleotides agree with TRBD2. V trimming: 8 bases; J trimming: 5 bases; junction bases outside the gene matches: 10. Germline assignment: CDR1 GTSNPN and CDR2 SVGIG (reference sequence). The CDR3 spans 15 residues. The DNA for the CDR3 is TGTGCCGGATCTAGCGGGAGGGCCATGAACAATGAGCAGTTCTTC. This translates into CAGSSGRAMNNEQFF.

This sequence joins TRBV6-1 and TRBJ1-3; TRBD1 is a possible D gene (6 bases). Trimming shortened V by 0 bases and J by 4 bases, and 16 bases separated the two germline ends. Germline V lookup: CDR1 MNHNS, CDR2 SASEGT. The CDR3 has 17 residues. For the CDR3, the DNA is TGTGCCAGCAGTGAAGCGCCCCCCGGGACACCGGGAAACACCATATATTTT. Translation gives CASSEAPPGTPGNTIYF.

The gene calls are TRBV19 and TRBJ1-5; D is unresolved. CDR3 size: 15 residues. With 1 base removed from V and 7 bases from J, the gap between germline ends came to 14 bases. CDR1 and CDR2 from the germline V gene are LNHDA and SQIVND (reference sequence). The CDR3 nucleotides read TGTGCCAGTAGTATAGTGTCTAGGCAGAAACAGCCCCAGCATTTT. It specifies CASSIVSRQKQPQHF.

This clone was seen a single time. Here the CDR3 DNA reads TGTGCCAGTAGTATTTCCCCGGCGAGGAATGAGCAGTTCTTC. This translates into CASSISPARNEQFF. This chain uses TRBV19 with TRBJ2-1, with D uncertain. The CDR3 contains 14 residues. CDR1 LNHDA and CDR2 SQIVND come from the germline V gene (reference sequence). The V end was cut by 3 bases, the J end by 7 bases, with 13 bases between.

CDR3 bases: TGTGCCAGCAGCTTAGTTGGGACAGGGGGTAAGAATGAAAAACTGTTTTTT. Amino acid sequence: CASSLVGTGGKNEKLFF. V gene TRBV7-2 combines with J gene TRBJ1-4; TRBD1 matches 11 bases. V dropped 1 base and J dropped 5; count of bases not matched to a gene: 6. CDR3 size: 17 residues. Germline V gene sequence: CDR1 SGHTA, CDR2 FQGNSA. The full variable domain, with the rest looked up from reference TRBV7-2 and TRBJ1-4, is GAGVSQSPSNKVTEKGKDVELRCDPISGHTALYWYRQSLGQGLEFLIYFQGNSAPDKSGLPSDRFSAERTGGSVSTLTIQRTQQEDSAVYLCASSLVGTGGKNEKLFFGSGTQLSVL.

The rearrangement joins TRBV5-4 to TRBJ2-2; the match to TRBD2 covers 7 bases. The CDR3 is 16 amino acids. In germline, CDR1 is SGHNT, CDR2 YYREEE (reference sequence). V lost 0 bases and J lost 4; bases outside the gene matches: 6. The CDR3 DNA reads as TGTGCCAGCAGCTTGGCCGGGGGGAGGGCCACCGGGGAGCTGTTTTTT. This sequence encodes CASSLAGGRATGELFF.

V gene TRBV2 combines with J gene TRBJ2-7, with 11 bases fitting TRBD2. This CDR3 has 15 amino acids. From germline, CDR1 is SNHLY and CDR2 FYNNEI. With V trimmed by 3 bases and J by 2 bases, 3 bases remained unmatched. This chain's CDR3 is CASSEGLAATYEQYF. CDR3 coding DNA: TGTGCCAGCAGTGAGGGACTAGCGGCTACCTACGAGCAGTACTTC.

The V call is TRBV27, the J call TRBJ2-2, with a possible D match to TRBD1 (6 bases). The CDR3 has 14 residues. Germline V CDR1 and CDR2: MNHEY, SMNVEV (reference sequence). The V end lost 5 bases, the J end lost 4 bases, and 11 bases lay between the germline ends. The CDR3 region is CASSPTGFTGELFF. CDR3 bases: TGTGCCAGCAGTCCCACAGGGTTCACCGGGGAGCTGTTTTTT.

The chain couples TRBV19 to TRBJ2-5; 9 bases fit TRBD1. Per the germline V gene, CDR1 is LNHDA and CDR2 is SQIVND (reference sequence). J was trimmed by 5 bases and V by 10 bases; bases with no gene match: 5. The length of the CDR3 is 12 residues. The CDR3 spells CATRQGDETQYF. The CDR3 DNA is TGTGCCACCCGACAGGGGGATGAGACCCAGTACTTC. The variable domain in full, completed from reference TRBV19 and TRBJ2-5, reads DGGITQSPKYLFRKEGQNVTLSCEQNLNHDAMYWYRQDPGQGLRLIYYSQIVNDFQKGDIAEGYSVSREKKESFPLTVTSAQKNPTAFYLCATRQGDETQYFGPGTRLLVL.

V gene TRBV7-9 combines with J gene TRBJ2-7; tentatively, D is TRBD2 (5 bases). CDR1 and CDR2 (germline): SEHNR, FQNEAQ (reference sequence). The CDR3 is made up of 14 amino acids. With 5 bases removed from V and 2 bases from J, the gap between germline ends came to 13 bases. The CDR3 nucleotides read TGTGCCAGCAGCCCCCTCGGGAAGACCTACGAGCAGTACTTC. It codes for CASSPLGKTYEQYF. Using reference TRBV7-9 and TRBJ2-7 for the parts outside the CDR3, the full variable domain is DTGVSQNPRHKITKRGQNVTFRCDPISEHNRLYWYRQTLGQGPEFLTYFQNEAQLEKSRLLSDRFSAERPKGSFSTLEIQRTEQGDSAMYLCASSPLGKTYEQYFGPGTRLTVT.

J is TRBJ2-5 and V is TRBV28, with TRBD1 matching over 9 bases. The V gene's germline CDR1 is MDHEN and CDR2 SYDVKM. CDR3 length: 18 amino acids. V shed 6 bases and J 4 bases; nucleotides not matched to a gene: 18. CDR3 nucleotide sequence: TGTGCCAGCAGGGAAGCGGTGGGGACAGGGAAGGGCGGAGAGACCCAGTACTTC. Translating gives CASREAVGTGKGGETQYF.

The chain uses TRBV6-6 and TRBJ2-7, with D possibly TRBD2 on 6 matching bases. Between the trimmed V and J ends, which lost 5 bases and 0 bases, there was a span of 8 bases. The germline V gene encodes CDR1 MNHNY and CDR2 SVGAGI (reference sequence). The CDR3 sequence is 13 residues long. CDR3 amino acids: CASSGGSSYEQYF. The CDR3 DNA reads TGTGCCAGCAGTGGAGGGAGCTCCTACGAGCAGTACTTC.

The rearrangement links TRBV4-1 to TRBJ1-4; TRBD1 matches 7 bases. Germline CDR1 reads MGHRA; CDR2 reads YSYEKL. The CDR3 sequence is 16 residues long. V trimming: 4 bases; J trimming: 4 bases; junction bases outside the gene matches: 9. CDR3 bases: TGCGCCAGCAGCCGGGAGATCGGGACAGATAATGAAAAACTGTTTTTT. It specifies CASSREIGTDNEKLFF.

J is TRBJ2-3 and V is TRBV7-6; the match to TRBD2 covers 8 bases. CDR3 size: 15 residues. Germline lookup yields CDR1 SGHVS and CDR2 FNYEAQ. Trimming at V came to 5 bases and at J to 1 base, leaving 5 bases not matched to a gene. The CDR3: CASSLPTSGTDTQYF. CDR3 nucleotides: TGTGCCAGCAGCCTACCGACTAGCGGCACAGATACGCAGTATTTT.

This clone was seen a single time. The chain carries TRBV18 and TRBJ1-2; maybe TRBD1 (6 bases). This CDR3 comprises 14 residues. V lost 3 bases to trimming and J lost 7 bases, with 15 bases between them. Germline CDR1 and CDR2: KGHSH and LQKENI. CDR3 DNA: TGTGCCAGCTCACCTGGGCAGGGGCAGGTTGGCTACACCTTC. Encoded protein: CASSPGQGQVGYTF.